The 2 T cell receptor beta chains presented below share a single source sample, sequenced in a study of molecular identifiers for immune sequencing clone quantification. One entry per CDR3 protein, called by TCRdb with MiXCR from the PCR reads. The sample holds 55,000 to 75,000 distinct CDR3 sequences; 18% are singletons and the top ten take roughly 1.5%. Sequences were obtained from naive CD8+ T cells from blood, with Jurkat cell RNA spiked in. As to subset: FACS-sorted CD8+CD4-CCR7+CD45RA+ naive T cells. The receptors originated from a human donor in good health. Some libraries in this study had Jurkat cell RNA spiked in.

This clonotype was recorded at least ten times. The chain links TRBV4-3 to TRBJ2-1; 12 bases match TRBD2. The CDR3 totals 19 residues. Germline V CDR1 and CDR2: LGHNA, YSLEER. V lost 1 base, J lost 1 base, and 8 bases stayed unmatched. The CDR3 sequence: CASSQGLAGGPNSYNEQFF. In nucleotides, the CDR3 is TGCGCCAGCAGCCAAGGTCTAGCGGGAGGGCCCAATTCCTACAATGAGCAGTTCTTC.

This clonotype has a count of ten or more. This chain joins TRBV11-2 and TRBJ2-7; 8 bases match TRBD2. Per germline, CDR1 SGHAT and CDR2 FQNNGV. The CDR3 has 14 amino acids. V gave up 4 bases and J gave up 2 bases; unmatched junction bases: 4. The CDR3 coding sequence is TGTGCCAGCAGCTACGGTAGCGGGGCCTACGAGCAGTACTTC. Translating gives CASSYGSGAYEQYF.